The 18 T cell receptor beta chains below come from one sample, sequenced in a study of blood T cell repertoires in COVID-19. Produced via immunoSEQ multiplex PCR; TCRdb's table is partial and in-frame only. The sample has just under 65,000 clones, 78% seen once; the top ten hold approximately 15%. Sequencing input: peripheral blood. Source of these receptors: a man aged 60 to 75 with COVID-19, enrolled during active disease.

The V and J genes are TRBV6-6 and TRBJ2-7; 7 nucleotides align to TRBD2. Looked up from germline, CDR1 is MNHNY and CDR2 is SVGAGI (reference sequence). V was clipped by 6 bases and J by 4 bases; unmatched bases: 0. The CDR3 runs to 11 residues. This CDR3 reads CASSGRYEQYF. CDR3 in DNA: TGTGCCAGCAGCGGGAGGTACGAGCAGTACTTC.

This clone was observed a single time. V and J are TRBV7-9 and TRBJ1-5; unclear D gene. Germline CDR1 reads SEHNR; CDR2 reads FQNEAQ (reference sequence). V lost 0 bases to trimming and J lost 7 bases, with 7 bases between them. This CDR3 contains 13 residues. The CDR3 is CASSLARWQPQHF. The DNA for the CDR3 is TGTGCCAGCAGCTTAGCGAGGTGGCAGCCCCAGCATTTT.

This clone was observed a few times. In DNA form, the CDR3 reads TGTGCCAGCTCCCGGGACAGGCGCCTTGGGACCCAGTACTTC. It yields the protein CASSRDRRLGTQYF. The rearrangement uses TRBV5-6 and TRBJ2-5; TRBD1 matches at 8 bases. The V and J ends lost 7 bases and 7 bases, in that order; junction bases with no gene match: 12. Germline CDR1 and CDR2: SGHDT and YYEEEE. The CDR3 extends over 14 amino acids.

The chain couples TRBV6-5 to TRBJ1-3, with D tentatively TRBD1 (5 bases). The CDR3 totals 15 residues. Germline assignment: CDR1 MNHEY and CDR2 SVGAGI. V lost 7 bases to trimming and J lost 0 bases, with 13 bases between them. The CDR3 DNA reads TGTGCCAGCACCGGCCCGACAGCCTCTGGAAACACCATATATTTT. Translation gives CASTGPTASGNTIYF.

The gene calls are TRBV28 and TRBJ2-4; TRBD1 matches 8 bases. There are 13 residues in the CDR3. From germline, CDR1 is MDHEN and CDR2 SYDVKM. Trimming cost V 5 bases and J 6 bases; bases outside gene matches: 3. The CDR3: CASSRTGINIQYF. CDR3 DNA: TGTGCCAGCAGTAGGACAGGGATAAACATTCAGTACTTC.

The sample holds a few counts of this clone. The V gene is TRBV27, the J gene TRBJ2-1, with 8 bases that match TRBD1. CDR1 is MNHEY and CDR2 is SMNVEV in the germline V gene (reference sequence). The CDR3 totals 16 residues. V shed 5 bases, J shed 2 bases, and the junction held 8 bases outside the gene matches. The CDR3 here is CASSGIQGGPYNEQFF. CDR3 nucleotide sequence: TGTGCCAGCAGTGGCATACAGGGGGGACCCTACAATGAGCAGTTCTTC.

The chain has TRBV5-6 and TRBJ2-1; no clear D. Germline assignment: CDR1 SGHDT and CDR2 YYEEEE. The V gene lost 1 base and the J gene lost 8 bases, with 10 bases spanning the gap. CDR3 length: 13 residues. The CDR3 bases are TGTGCCAGCAGCTTGAGAGGAATTGATGAGCAGTTCTTC. Protein: CASSLRGIDEQFF.

The chain uses TRBV10-3 and TRBJ2-2; no clear D gene. The CDR3 totals 12 residues. With 8 bases removed from V and 3 bases from J, the gap between germline ends came to 7 bases. Germline assignment: CDR1 ENHRY and CDR2 SYGVKD. CDR3 nucleotides: TGTGCCATCGGGCGAGACACCGGGGAGCTGTTTTTT. Its protein is CAIGRDTGELFF.

V and J are TRBV3-1 (or the pseudogene TRBV3-2) and TRBJ1-2, with D perhaps matching TRBD1 (5 bases). From germline, CDR1 is LGHDT and CDR2 YNNKEL (reference sequence). The CDR3 contains 12 residues. The V gene lost 4 bases and the J gene lost 6 bases, with 9 bases spanning the gap. The CDR3 spells CASSRGPDGYTF. DNA of the CDR3: TGTGCCAGCAGCCGGGGCCCCGATGGCTACACCTTC.

This chain connects TRBV6-5 to TRBJ2-1; no clear D gene. The V end lost 6 bases, the J end lost 8 bases, and 17 bases lay between the germline ends. Looked up from germline, CDR1 is MNHEY and CDR2 is SVGAGI. CDR3 length: 14 amino acids. The CDR3 spells CASRLVVASYEQFF. In DNA, the CDR3 is TGTGCCAGCAGGCTAGTTGTTGCGTCCTATGAGCAGTTCTTC.

This chain joins TRBV30 and TRBJ2-7; D is unresolved. CDR3 length equals 12 residues. With 8 bases removed from V and 2 bases from J, the gap between germline ends came to 13 bases. CDR1 is GTSNPN and CDR2 is SVGIG in the germline V gene (reference sequence). The CDR3 DNA is TGTGCCCTGGCTTACAACGCCTACGAGCAGTACTTC. It specifies CALAYNAYEQYF.

The table lists this clone with a count of one. The V gene is TRBV28, the J gene TRBJ1-1; D gene ambiguous. Between the trimmed V and J ends, which lost 4 bases and 0 bases, there was a span of 3 bases. CDR1 is MDHEN and CDR2 is SYDVKM in the germline V gene. The CDR3 consists of 12 residues. The CDR3 protein is CASSSVNTEAFF. CDR3 bases: TGTGCCAGCAGTTCTGTGAACACTGAAGCTTTCTTT.

The rearrangement links TRBV19 to TRBJ1-1; D call uncertain. The CDR3 runs to 14 residues. CDR1 and CDR2 from the germline V gene are LNHDA and SQIVND (reference sequence). V was pared by 7 bases and J by 3 bases, with 15 bases between. This chain's CDR3 is CASTHPGAYTEAFF. DNA for the CDR3: TGTGCCAGTACCCATCCCGGAGCCTACACTGAAGCTTTCTTT.

V gene TRBV11-2 combines with J gene TRBJ2-2, with D perhaps TRBD2 (5 bases). The germline V gene has CDR1 SGHAT and CDR2 FQNNGV. The CDR3 totals 14 residues. Trimming pared 3 bases from V and 8 bases from J, leaving 13 bases between. CDR3 amino acids: CASSLDWLGGELFF. CDR3 coding DNA: TGTGCCAGCAGCTTGGACTGGCTCGGAGGGGAGCTGTTTTTT.

The V gene is TRBV7-2, the J gene TRBJ1-5; D uncertain. The CDR3 is made up of 12 amino acids. Germline loops: CDR1 SGHTA, CDR2 FQGNSA. The germline V and J ends were trimmed by 2 bases and 10 bases, with 9 bases remaining between them. The CDR3 here is CASSLSLAPQHF. The CDR3 nucleotides read TGTGCCAGCAGCTTAAGCCTTGCCCCCCAGCATTTT. Filled out from reference TRBV7-2 and TRBJ1-5, the complete variable domain reads GAGVSQSPSNKVTEKGKDVELRCDPISGHTALYWYRQSLGQGLEFLIYFQGNSAPDKSGLPSDRFSAERTGGSVSTLTIQRTQQEDSAVYLCASSLSLAPQHFGDGTRLSIL.

The V and J genes are TRBV29-1 and TRBJ2-1; D is uncertain. This CDR3 comprises 13 residues. The ends were cut back, 6 bases at V and 6 bases at J, with 15 bases in the middle. Per germline, CDR1 SQVTM and CDR2 ANQGSEA. For the CDR3, the DNA is TGCAGCGTCCCAACCTTCTCCGGCAATGAGCAGTTCTTC. This translates into CSVPTFSGNEQFF.

This chain links TRBV4-1 with TRBJ2-3, with 7 bases matching TRBD2. The CDR3 has 16 amino acids. The V and J ends lost 6 bases and 3 bases, in that order; junction bases with no gene match: 12. Germline assignment: CDR1 MGHRA and CDR2 YSYEKL. The CDR3 region is CASRLQSSGKTDTQYF. The CDR3 nucleotides read TGCGCCAGCAGACTCCAATCAAGCGGGAAAACAGATACGCAGTATTTT.

This clone occurred a few times. The genes are TRBV7-9 and TRBJ2-5; possibly TRBD1 for D (5 bases). Germline loops: CDR1 SEHNR, CDR2 FQNEAQ (reference sequence). V lost 3 bases, J lost 4 bases, and 18 bases lay in between. The CDR3 has 16 residues. This CDR3 reads CASSFGGALPSETQYF. DNA for the CDR3: TGTGCCAGCAGCTTCGGTGGGGCGCTACCGTCAGAGACCCAGTACTTC. Supplemented by reference TRBV7-9 and TRBJ2-5, the full variable domain reads DTGVSQNPRHKITKRGQNVTFRCDPISEHNRLYWYRQTLGQGPEFLTYFQNEAQLEKSRLLSDRFSAERPKGSFSTLEIQRTEQGDSAMYLCASSFGGALPSETQYFGPGTRLLVL.